This T cell receptor (beta chain) originates from a study of cytomegalovirus exposure and HLA in healthy donors. Study-wide results and limits: The study flagged about 150 TCR beta chains as cytomegalovirus-associated.

It was with 60 Vbeta and 13 Jbeta primers that the PCR ran. TCRdb keeps only in-frame clones here, not all; method: immunoSEQ multiplex PCR. Its table records 150,000 to 250,000 clones. J was trimmed by 5 bases and V by 4 bases; bases with no gene match: 7. From germline, CDR1 is MNHNS and CDR2 SASEGT. The CDR3 extends over 15 amino acids. On this clone: Antigen specificity is unknown.

The chain links TRBV6-1 to TRBJ1-2; 10 bases map to TRBD1. The sequenced sample was PBMCs. The TCR comes from a boy aged 5 to 17 in good health and CMV-seronegative. The CDR3, as DNA: TGTGCCAGCAGTGTAACCCGGGACAGGGGTTATGGCTACACCTTC. This sequence encodes CASSVTRDRGYGYTF.